This TCR beta chain originates from a study of regulatory T cells in long-lasting Graves disease (dated by TCRdb to the early 2020s). The study in broad terms: Persistent Graves' disease was defined as persistently positive TSH receptor autoantibodies together with antithyroid drug treatment for over 5 years. Patients with persistent Graves' disease were compared with patients with newly diagnosed Graves' disease using TCR sequencing and RNA sequencing of peripheral blood. Antithyroid drugs had been taken for around 9.8 years on average by persistent Graves' disease patients in the clinical cohort. The study was conducted in China and was registered as a clinical trial. A total of around 35 samples underwent TCR sequencing: approximately 13 from persistent and approximately 20 from newly diagnosed Graves' disease patients. Summary of the overall study and its limitations: The study examined only peripheral blood because the primary lesion, thyroid tissue, could not be accessed. Sequencing and analysis were limited to the TCR beta chain. Compared with newly diagnosed patients, persistent Graves' disease patients had lower TCR Shannon entropy and fewer highly expanded clones, which suggests clonal expansion. Patients with persistent disease shared more public clonotypes (approximately 2,500) than newly diagnosed patients did (around 1,000). The authors noted that the small sample size was a limitation that may lower accuracy.

The intended sense of this specimen's time point label: persistent/refractory GD, antithyroid drugs over 5 years with positive TRAb. RNA was extracted from PBMCs in TRIzol for both TCR sequencing and RNA sequencing. The diagnosis of Graves' disease followed American Thyroid Association guidelines. Patients for the study were recruited at an endocrinology department in Xi'an, China. Each patient gave 7.5 to 10 milliliters of peripheral blood, collected in an EDTA anticoagulant tube. Ficoll Paque Plus density gradient separation was used to isolate PBMCs, and no additional T cell sorting was done. An Agilent 2100 Bioanalyzer and agarose gel were used to check RNA quality, and a NanoDrop 2000 was used to measure RNA concentration. Libraries came from multiplex PCR. TCRdb names Illumina HiSeq 4000 as the instrument used. iRepertoire HTBI primers and Arm-PCR amplification of CDR3 regions were used to construct TCR beta libraries. Gel purification was performed on PCR products prior to sequencing. The published analysis was carried out like this. Across samples, some 62 TRBV and approximately 15 TRBJ segments were identified and used for gene usage analysis of CDR3 amino acid clonotypes. COPE and FqMerger were used to merge the filtered high-quality paired reads into contigs. BLAST was used to align contigs to IMGT TRBV, TRBD and TRBJ reference genes, and CDR3 was defined according to IMGT. Clonotypes above 0.1% frequency were classified as highly expanded clones. Repertoire diversity was measured by Shannon entropy, and V-J evenness by the Gini coefficient. Clonotypes shared by more than one individual were considered public. TCRdb's own reprocessing of the public reads used fastp at Q25 and MiXCR and kept productive beta chains. Rows matching on CDR3 protein sequence are summarized as one entry with the most common DNA and genes. TCRdb, not the authors, supplied the V and J calls. This sample comprises some 280,000 distinct CDR3 sequences, 20% to 25% of them detected only once. The ten top clones hold approximately 53% of the sample.

Comments on this clonotype: The target of this receptor is not known. Base qualities were left out, and no much larger clone turns up one base away.

The sequence was obtained from a female donor with Graves disease. Sequences were derived from peripheral blood mononuclear cells (PBMCs), sampled when the disease was refractory, from a patient treated with antithyroid drugs.

The DNA sequence is given as TGTGCCAGCAGTGACACAAACCGTCCCGGAGGCTACACCTTC. The encoded protein is CASSDTNRPGGYTF. This receptor chain uses TRBV6-4 and TRBJ1-2; a confident D gene designation cannot be given. The CDR3 starts with the cysteine, ends with the phenylalanine, and has 14 residues. Left in the record is the CDR3 DNA by itself, 42 bases read in frame from the first base. The V and J ends are trimmed by 2 bases and 8 bases, leaving 15 bases between them. The germline V gene gives CDR1 as MRHNA and CDR2 as SNTAGT.